These T cell receptor beta chains were read from a single sample in a study of shared clonotypes between healthy human individuals. Measured with immunoSEQ multiplex PCR; TCRdb has only the in-frame clones, and not every one. The table shows some 500,000 clones, with about 80% occurring only once. The sequenced material came from PBMCs. The receptors stem from a middle-aged woman in good health. Some clones in this sample may be carry-over from other donors' samples. Each CDR3 is given with its conserved first and last residue. The D gene is left open where the match is weak. Rows may omit the clone size; those that give it use once, few, many or a size class.

TRBV29-1,.,TRBJ2-7,.,CSVRQGGHEQYF,TGCAGCGTTCGTCAGGGAGGCCACGAGCAGTACTTC
TRBV5-1,TRBD1,TRBJ1-4,.,CASSPTHQMTGGQKLFF,TGCGCCAGCAGCCCCACTCACCAGATGACAGGGGGTCAAAAACTGTTTTTT
TRBV30,.,TRBJ1-1,many,CAWSPIRGTAEAFF,TGTGCCTGGAGTCCCATAAGGGGCACAGCTGAAGCTTTCTTT
TRBV28,.,TRBJ1-6,.,CASSRTSSSPLHF,TGTGCCAGCAGTAGGACCTCCAGTTCACCCCTCCACTTT
TRBV6-5,.,TRBJ2-5,.,CASSQPGTQQETQYF,TGTGCCAGCAGTCAACCCGGGACACAACAAGAGACCCAGTACTTC
TRBV30,.,TRBJ2-2,.,CAWSVIMVTGELFF,TGTGCCTGGAGTGTAATTATGGTCACCGGGGAGCTGTTTTTT
TRBV7-9,.,TRBJ1-3,.,CASSLGSHSGNTIYF,TGTGCCAGCAGCTTGGGATCTCACTCTGGAAACACCATATATTTT
TRBV5-4,.,TRBJ2-2,.,CASSLATGNTGELFF,TGTGCCAGCAGCTTGGCGACGGGGAACACCGGGGAGCTGTTTTTT
TRBV2,TRBD1,TRBJ1-1,.,CASRPRTGLNTEAFF,TGTGCCAGCAGGCCGAGGACAGGGTTGAACACTGAAGCTTTCTTT
TRBV5-6,TRBD1,TRBJ1-6,.,CASSLGTGGAGSPLHF,TGTGCCAGCAGCTTGGGGACAGGGGGCGCAGGTTCACCCCTCCACTTT
TRBV28,.,TRBJ1-1,.,CASREGNTEAFF,TGTGCCAGTCGTGAAGGAAACACTGAAGCTTTCTTT
TRBV19,TRBD1,TRBJ2-1,.,CASSTGQGYPHEQFF,TGTGCCAGTAGTACGGGACAGGGGTATCCCCATGAGCAGTTCTTC
TRBV21-1,.,TRBJ1-1,few,CASSKGTGGFVNTEAFF,TGTGCCAGCAGCAAAGGGACAGGGGGCTTTGTGAACACTGAAGCTTTCTTT
TRBV9,.,TRBJ1-6,.,CASSVEGADNSPLHF,TGTGCCAGCAGCGTAGAAGGGGCGGATAATTCACCCCTCCACTTT
TRBV27,TRBD1,TRBJ2-7,few,CASSPTGTADYEQYF,TGTGCCAGCAGTCCCACCGGGACAGCGGATTACGAGCAGTACTTC
TRBV6-7,.,TRBJ1-5,.,CASNHSTVQPQHF,TGTGCCAGCAACCACTCTACGGTACAGCCCCAGCATTTT
TRBV6-6,.,TRBJ2-1,once,CASSYPHGGGNEQFF,TGTGCCAGCAGTTACCCCCATGGGGGCGGGAATGAGCAGTTCTTC
TRBV19,.,TRBJ2-3,.,CASSIWDTQYF,TGTGCCAGTAGTATCTGGGATACGCAGTATTTT
TRBV11-2,.,TRBJ1-3,.,CASSLGSSGNTIYF,TGTGCCAGCAGCTTAGGTTCCTCTGGAAACACCATATATTTT
TRBV28,.,TRBJ2-2,.,CASSLFWGAGHAGELFF,TGTGCCAGCAGTTTATTTTGGGGTGCGGGCCACGCCGGGGAGCTGTTTTTT
TRBV7-3,.,TRBJ2-6,.,CASSITDAPGANVLTF,TGTGCCAGCAGCATTACCGACGCACCTGGGGCCAACGTCCTGACTTTC
TRBV10-1,TRBD1,TRBJ1-2,.,CASRRETGGYGYTF,TGCGCCAGCAGAAGAGAGACAGGGGGCTATGGCTACACCTTC
TRBV7-9,.,TRBJ2-5,.,CASSPTETQYF,TGTGCCAGCAGCCCCACTGAGACCCAGTACTTC
TRBV11-2,TRBD2,TRBJ2-2,.,CASSLDSGASNTGELFF,TGTGCCAGCAGCTTGGATAGCGGGGCTTCGAACACCGGGGAGCTGTTTTTT
TRBV6-4,TRBD1,TRBJ2-2,once,CASSGDRGTGELFF,TGTGCCAGCAGTGGGGACAGGGGCACCGGGGAGCTGTTTTTT
TRBV9,TRBD2,TRBJ2-2,.,CASSVGLALNTGELFF,TGTGCCAGCAGCGTGGGACTAGCTCTTAACACCGGGGAGCTGTTTTTT
TRBV5-1,TRBD2,TRBJ2-1,.,CASSLEGSGTHNEQFF,TGCGCCAGCAGCTTGGAGGGTAGCGGGACCCACAATGAGCAGTTCTTC
TRBV11-2,TRBD2,TRBJ2-5,once,CASSSSGTGGLEETQYF,TGTGCCAGCAGCTCTAGCGGCACGGGAGGGCTGGAAGAGACCCAGTACTTC
TRBV28,.,TRBJ1-4,.,CASSLFGAQGFGNEKLFF,TGCGCCAGCAGTTTATTCGGGGCTCAGGGTTTTGGTAATGAAAAACTGTTTTTT
TRBV27,.,TRBJ2-5,.,CASSPSRGDQETQYF,TGTGCCAGCAGTCCCTCACGAGGAGACCAAGAGACCCAGTACTTC
TRBV6-5,.,TRBJ1-5,.,CASSYSVDGQPQHF,TGTGCCAGCAGTTACTCAGTCGACGGTCAGCCCCAGCATTTT
TRBV14,.,TRBJ2-1,.,CASSQVPSRVNNEQFF,TGTGCCAGCAGCCAAGTGCCTAGCCGGGTCAACAATGAGCAGTTCTTC
TRBV19,.,TRBJ2-2,.,CALGRIDTGELFF,TGTGCCCTCGGACGGATTGATACCGGGGAGCTGTTTTTT
TRBV9,TRBD2,TRBJ2-2,.,CASSPRTSRTGELFF,TGTGCCAGCAGCCCCCGGACTAGCAGGACCGGGGAGCTGTTTTTT
TRBV7-3,.,TRBJ2-1,.,CASSLPGAASYNEQFF,TGTGCCAGCAGCTTACCAGGAGCAGCGTCCTACAATGAGCAGTTCTTC